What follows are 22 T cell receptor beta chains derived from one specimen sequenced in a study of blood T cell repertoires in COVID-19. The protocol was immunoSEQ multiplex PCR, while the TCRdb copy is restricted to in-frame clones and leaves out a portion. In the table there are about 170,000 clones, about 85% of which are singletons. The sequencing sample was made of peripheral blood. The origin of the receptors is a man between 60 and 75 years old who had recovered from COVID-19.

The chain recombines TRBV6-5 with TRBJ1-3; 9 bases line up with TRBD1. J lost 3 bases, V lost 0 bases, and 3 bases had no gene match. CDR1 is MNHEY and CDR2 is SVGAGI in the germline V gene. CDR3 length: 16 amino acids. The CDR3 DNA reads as TGTGCCAGCAGTTACTCACAGGGGGCGCATGGAAACACCATATATTTT. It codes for CASSYSQGAHGNTIYF.

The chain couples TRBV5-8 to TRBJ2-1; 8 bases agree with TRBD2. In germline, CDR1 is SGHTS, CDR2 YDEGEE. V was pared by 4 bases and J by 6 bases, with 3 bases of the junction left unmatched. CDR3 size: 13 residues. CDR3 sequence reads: CASSPGLVNEQFF. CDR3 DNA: TGTGCCAGCAGCCCGGGACTAGTCAATGAGCAGTTCTTC.

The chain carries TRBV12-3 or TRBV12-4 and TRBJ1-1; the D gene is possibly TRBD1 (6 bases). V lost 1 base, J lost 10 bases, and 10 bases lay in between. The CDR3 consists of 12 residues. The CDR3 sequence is CASSLGTVGAFF. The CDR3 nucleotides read TGTGCCAGCAGTTTAGGGACAGTTGGAGCTTTCTTT.

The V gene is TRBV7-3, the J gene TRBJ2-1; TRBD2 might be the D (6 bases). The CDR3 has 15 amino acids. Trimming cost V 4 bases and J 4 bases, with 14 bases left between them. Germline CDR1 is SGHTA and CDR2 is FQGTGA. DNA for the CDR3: TGTGCCAGCAGCTCGCGCGGGGCTCGATACAATGAGCAGTTCTTC. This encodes CASSSRGARYNEQFF.

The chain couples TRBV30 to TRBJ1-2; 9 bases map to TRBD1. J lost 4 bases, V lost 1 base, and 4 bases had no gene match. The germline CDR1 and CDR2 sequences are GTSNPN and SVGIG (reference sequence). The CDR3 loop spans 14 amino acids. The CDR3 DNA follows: TGTGCCTGGAGTGCGGACAGGGGAATCTATGGCTACACCTTC. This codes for CAWSADRGIYGYTF.

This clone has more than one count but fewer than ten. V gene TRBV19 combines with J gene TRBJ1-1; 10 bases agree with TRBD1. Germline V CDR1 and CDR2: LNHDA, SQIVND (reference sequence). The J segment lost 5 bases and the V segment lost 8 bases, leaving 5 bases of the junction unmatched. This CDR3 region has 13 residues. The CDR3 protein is CASYDRGLTEAFF. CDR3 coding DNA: TGTGCCAGTTATGACAGGGGGCTTACTGAAGCTTTCTTT.

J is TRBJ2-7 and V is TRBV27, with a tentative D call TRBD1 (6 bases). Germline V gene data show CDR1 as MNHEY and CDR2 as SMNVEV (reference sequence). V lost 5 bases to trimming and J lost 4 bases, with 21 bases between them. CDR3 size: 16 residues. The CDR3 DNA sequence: TGTGCCAGCAGTCCTCCCCCACAGGGAAGTGGTTACGAGCAGTACTTC. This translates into CASSPPPQGSGYEQYF.

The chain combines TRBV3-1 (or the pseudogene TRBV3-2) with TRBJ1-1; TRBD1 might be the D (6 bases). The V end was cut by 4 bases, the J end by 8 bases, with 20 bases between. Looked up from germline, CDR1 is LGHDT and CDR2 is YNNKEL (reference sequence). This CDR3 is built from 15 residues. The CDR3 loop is CASSLHGRGAPEAFF. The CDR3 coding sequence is TGTGCCAGCAGCCTACATGGTCGGGGGGCCCCAGAAGCTTTCTTT.

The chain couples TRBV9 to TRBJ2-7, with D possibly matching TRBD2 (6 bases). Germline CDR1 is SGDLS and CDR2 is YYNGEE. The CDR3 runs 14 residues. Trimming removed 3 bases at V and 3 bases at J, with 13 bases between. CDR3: CASSAGTGDYEQYF. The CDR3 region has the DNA TGTGCCAGCAGCGCCGGGACGGGAGACTACGAGCAGTACTTC.

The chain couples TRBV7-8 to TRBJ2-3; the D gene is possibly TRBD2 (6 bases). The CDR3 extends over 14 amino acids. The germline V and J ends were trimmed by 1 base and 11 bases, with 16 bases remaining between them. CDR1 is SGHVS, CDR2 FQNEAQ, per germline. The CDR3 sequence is CASSLGSLGTRQYF. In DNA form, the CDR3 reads TGTGCCAGCAGCTTAGGTTCTCTGGGGACTCGGCAGTATTTT. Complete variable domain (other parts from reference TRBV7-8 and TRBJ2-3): GAGVSQSPRYKVAKRGQDVALRCDPISGHVSLFWYQQALGQGPEFLTYFQNEAQLDKSGLPSDRFFAERPEGSVSTLKIQRTQQEDSAVYLCASSLGSLGTRQYFGPGTRLTVL.

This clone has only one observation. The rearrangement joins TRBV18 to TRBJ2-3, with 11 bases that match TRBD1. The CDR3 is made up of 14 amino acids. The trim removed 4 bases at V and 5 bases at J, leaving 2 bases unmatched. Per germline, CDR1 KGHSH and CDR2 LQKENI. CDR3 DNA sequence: TGTGCCAGCTCACTTGGGACAGGGGGAGATACGCAGTATTTT. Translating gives CASSLGTGGDTQYF.

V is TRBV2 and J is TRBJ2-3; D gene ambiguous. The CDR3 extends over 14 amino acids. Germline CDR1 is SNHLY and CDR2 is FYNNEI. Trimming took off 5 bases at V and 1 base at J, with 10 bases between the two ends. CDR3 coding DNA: TGTGCCAGCAGTCAATCTATTGGCACAGATACGCAGTATTTT. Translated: CASSQSIGTDTQYF.

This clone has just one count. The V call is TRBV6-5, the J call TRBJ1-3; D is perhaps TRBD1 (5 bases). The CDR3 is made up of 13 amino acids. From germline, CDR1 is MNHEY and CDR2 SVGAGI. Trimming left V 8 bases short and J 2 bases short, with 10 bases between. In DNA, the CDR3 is TGTGCCAGCCGTAGGGGCCCTGGAAACACCATATATTTT. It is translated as CASRRGPGNTIYF.

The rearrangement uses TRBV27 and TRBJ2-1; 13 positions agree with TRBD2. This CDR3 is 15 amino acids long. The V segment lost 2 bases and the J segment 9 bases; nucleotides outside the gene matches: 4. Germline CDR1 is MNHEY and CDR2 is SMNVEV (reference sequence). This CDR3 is CASSLGLAGATEQFF. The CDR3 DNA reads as TGTGCCAGCAGTTTAGGACTAGCGGGGGCCACTGAGCAGTTCTTC.

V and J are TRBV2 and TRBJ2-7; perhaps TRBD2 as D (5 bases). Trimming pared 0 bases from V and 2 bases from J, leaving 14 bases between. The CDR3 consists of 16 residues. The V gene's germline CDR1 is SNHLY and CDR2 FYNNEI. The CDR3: CASSEAQAGDTYEQYF. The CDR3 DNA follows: TGTGCCAGCAGTGAAGCGCAGGCCGGGGATACCTACGAGCAGTACTTC. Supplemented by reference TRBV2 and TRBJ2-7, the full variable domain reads EPEVTQTPSHQVTQMGQEVILRCVPISNHLYFYWYRQILGQKVEFLVSFYNNEISEKSEIFDDQFSVERPDGSNFTLKIRSTKLEDSAMYFCASSEAQAGDTYEQYFGPGTRLTVT.

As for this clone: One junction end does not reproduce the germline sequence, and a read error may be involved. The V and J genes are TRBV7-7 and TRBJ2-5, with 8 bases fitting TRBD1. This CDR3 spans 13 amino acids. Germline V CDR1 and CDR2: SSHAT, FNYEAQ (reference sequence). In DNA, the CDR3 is TGTGCTAGCAGTATACAGGGGGAGGAGACCCAGTACTTC. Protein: CASSIQGEETQYF.

This CDR3 reads CASSIAVGVGGANTGELFF. Written as DNA, the CDR3 is TGTGCCAGTAGTATAGCCGTAGGGGTTGGCGGCGCGAACACCGGGGAGCTGTTTTTT. The chain couples TRBV19 to TRBJ2-2; the D gene is possibly TRBD1 (5 bases). The CDR3 loop spans 19 amino acids. Per germline, CDR1 LNHDA and CDR2 SQIVND (reference sequence). V was pared by 1 base and J by 0 bases, with 18 bases between.

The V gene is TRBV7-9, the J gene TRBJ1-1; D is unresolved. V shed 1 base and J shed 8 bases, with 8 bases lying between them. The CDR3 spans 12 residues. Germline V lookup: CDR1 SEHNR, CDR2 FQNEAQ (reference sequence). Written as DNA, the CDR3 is TGTGCCAGCAGCTTAGGAGTCGCAGAAGCTTTCTTT. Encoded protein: CASSLGVAEAFF. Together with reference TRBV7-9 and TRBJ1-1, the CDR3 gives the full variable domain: DTGVSQNPRHKITKRGQNVTFRCDPISEHNRLYWYRQTLGQGPEFLTYFQNEAQLEKSRLLSDRFSAERPKGSFSTLEIQRTEQGDSAMYLCASSLGVAEAFFGQGTRLTVV.

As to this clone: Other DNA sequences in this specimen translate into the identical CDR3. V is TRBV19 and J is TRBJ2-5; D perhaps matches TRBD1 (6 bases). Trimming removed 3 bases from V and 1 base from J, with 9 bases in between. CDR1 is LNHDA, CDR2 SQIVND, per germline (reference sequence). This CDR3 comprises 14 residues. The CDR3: CASSIGRGQETQYF. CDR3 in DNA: TGTGCCAGTAGTATCGGCAGGGGCCAAGAGACCCAGTACTTC.

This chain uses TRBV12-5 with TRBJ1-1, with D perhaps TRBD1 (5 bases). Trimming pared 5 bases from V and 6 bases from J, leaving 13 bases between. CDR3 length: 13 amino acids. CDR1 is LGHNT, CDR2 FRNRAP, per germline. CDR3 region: CASGQGASAEAFF. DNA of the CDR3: TGTGCTAGTGGTCAAGGGGCGAGCGCTGAAGCTTTCTTT.

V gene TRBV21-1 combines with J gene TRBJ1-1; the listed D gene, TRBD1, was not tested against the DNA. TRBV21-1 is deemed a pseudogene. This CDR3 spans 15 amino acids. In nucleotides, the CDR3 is TGTGCCAGCAGCAAAGTTAACAGTCTGAACACTGAAGCTTTCTTT. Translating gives CASSKVNSLNTEAFF.

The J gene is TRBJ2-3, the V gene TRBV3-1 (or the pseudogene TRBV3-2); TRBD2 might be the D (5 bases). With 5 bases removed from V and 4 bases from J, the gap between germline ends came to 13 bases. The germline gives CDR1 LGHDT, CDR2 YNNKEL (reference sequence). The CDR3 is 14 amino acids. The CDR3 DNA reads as TGTGCCAGCAGCTTACTAGAACCCCCAGATACGCAGTATTTT. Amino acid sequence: CASSLLEPPDTQYF.